In this sample, the clone carrying this T cell receptor beta chain turned up a few times. What it recognizes is unknown. Sequenced with the Oncomine TCR Beta short-read assay was DNA taken from cultured CD4+ T cells. One entry per CDR3 protein results from TCRdb running MiXCR on the PCR reads. Of roughly 28,000 distinct CDR3 sequences in the sample, roughly 50% are singletons; the top ten hold approximately 28%. Germline loops: CDR1 MNHEY, CDR2 SVGAGI. The CDR3 contains 12 residues. Trimming left V 2 bases short and J 8 bases short, with 9 bases between. This sample's treatment: 10-day PBMC culture with coronavirus spike peptide pools or control peptides (ViraFEST assay). This sample was included in a study of vaccination and CD4 T cells after COVID-19.

The source material was CD4+ T cells from blood, cultured in vitro, sampled before SARS-CoV-2 vaccination. The receptor comes from a human donor who received a COVID-19 vaccine. V gene TRBV6-5 combines with J gene TRBJ1-1; tentative D call: TRBD1 (5 bases). CDR3 nucleotide sequence: TGTGCCAGCAGTTACCGGAGGGGAGAAGCTTTCTTT. Protein sequence: CASSYRRGEAFF.